These 7 T cell receptor beta chains were sequenced from one sample in a study of glioma-infiltrating T cells after dendritic cell vaccination. Sequenced by immunoSEQ multiplex PCR; TCRdb stores in-frame clones only, minus some. The sample lists roughly 88,000 clones; about 81% were seen once. Indicated time point: after dendritic cell vaccination, including at tumor progression/relapse. Sequencing was performed on blood, taken after dendritic cell vaccination. The receptor set was obtained from a human donor with glioblastoma.

The chain links TRBV10-3 to TRBJ2-7; 9 positions match TRBD1. Trimming at V came to 5 bases and at J to 4 bases, leaving 9 bases not matched to a gene. The CDR3 totals 15 residues. Per the germline V gene, CDR1 is ENHRY and CDR2 is SYGVKD. CDR3 region: CAISKERTGAYEQYF. Written as DNA, the CDR3 is TGTGCCATCAGTAAGGAACGGACAGGGGCGTACGAGCAGTACTTC.

The rearrangement uses TRBV19 and TRBJ2-3; D might be TRBD1 (6 bases). CDR1 and CDR2 from the germline V gene are LNHDA and SQIVND (reference sequence). Trimming removed 5 bases at V and 0 bases at J, with 12 bases between. The CDR3 covers 15 residues. CDR3 amino acids: CASSQDRKSTDTQYF. For the CDR3, the DNA is TGTGCCAGTAGTCAAGACAGGAAGAGCACAGATACGCAGTATTTT.

V gene TRBV5-5 combines with J gene TRBJ2-5, with TRBD2 identical over 9 bases. The CDR3 is 19 residues long. Germline V CDR1 and CDR2: SGHKS, YYEKEE (reference sequence). V lost 0 bases and J lost 2; bases outside the gene matches: 14. The chain's CDR3 is CASSLAAAGGRVGQETQYF. CDR3 DNA: TGTGCCAGCAGCTTGGCCGCAGCGGGAGGAAGGGTGGGGCAAGAGACCCAGTACTTC.

V usage is TRBV7-3 and J usage is TRBJ2-6, with TRBD2 as a possible D gene (5 bases). Germline V gene sequence: CDR1 SGHTA, CDR2 FQGTGA. This CDR3 has 17 residues. Trimming took off 2 bases at V and 0 bases at J, with 11 bases between the two ends. The CDR3 loop is CASSLEGLGSGANVLTF. Here the CDR3 DNA reads TGTGCCAGCAGCTTAGAGGGCTTGGGCTCTGGGGCCAACGTCCTGACTTTC.

This clone has a count of ten or more. The chain's CDR3 is CASSQDQGAEFF. CDR3 DNA: TGTGCCAGCAGCCAAGATCAGGGGGCCGAGTTCTTC. The chain joins TRBV4-2 to TRBJ2-1, with TRBD1 identical over 8 bases. Trimming took 0 bases from V and 14 from J; bases not matched to a gene: 3. This CDR3 region has 12 residues. The germline gives CDR1 LGHNA, CDR2 YNFKEQ.

The chain carries TRBV7-9 and TRBJ1-1, with D possibly being TRBD1 (5 bases). CDR3 length: 12 residues. Deletions cut 8 bases from V and 7 bases from J, with 14 bases between. Germline V lookup: CDR1 SEHNR, CDR2 FQNEAQ (reference sequence). CDR3 DNA: TGTGCCAGCCTAGCCCTGGGGGGTGAAGCTTTCTTT. Protein product: CASLALGGEAFF.

This chain links TRBV10-3 with TRBJ2-3; D ambiguous. From germline, CDR1 is ENHRY and CDR2 SYGVKD. With 2 bases removed from V and 2 bases from J, the gap between germline ends came to 8 bases. The CDR3 loop spans 14 amino acids. This chain's CDR3 is CAISEGADTDTQYF. As DNA, the CDR3 is TGTGCCATCAGTGAGGGAGCAGACACAGATACGCAGTATTTT.